These T cell receptor beta chains were read from a single sample in a study of cytomegalovirus exposure and HLA in healthy donors. TCRdb's table, derived via immunoSEQ multiplex PCR, lists solely in-frame clones and lacks some. This sample's table reports 160,000 or so clones. The sample consisted of PBMCs. The receptors originated from a man aged 30 to 39 in good health and CMV-seronegative. Both conserved end residues are part of each CDR3. The order of the fields is clone size, J gene, V gene, D gene, CDR3 protein, CDR3 DNA. The D gene is left open where the match is weak. Not every row has a clone size; where given, it reads once, few, many or a size class.

clone_size: .
j_call: TRBJ1-2
v_call: TRBV10-3
d_call: TRBD1
cdr3_aa: CAISEGGQELNYGYTF
cdr3_nt: TGTGCCATCAGTGAGGGCGGACAGGAACTGAACTATGGCTACACCTTC

clone_size: .
j_call: TRBJ2-1
v_call: TRBV5-1
d_call: TRBD2
cdr3_aa: CASSLGLAGGYNEQFF
cdr3_nt: TGCGCCAGCAGCTTGGGACTAGCGGGAGGGTACAATGAGCAGTTCTTC

clone_size: .
j_call: TRBJ2-2
v_call: TRBV2
d_call: TRBD2
cdr3_aa: CASSDGGRRSTGELFF
cdr3_nt: TGTGCCAGCAGTGACGGCGGGAGGAGGAGCACCGGGGAGCTGTTTTTT

clone_size: .
j_call: TRBJ2-7
v_call: TRBV7-9
d_call: TRBD2
cdr3_aa: CASSFGGGNEQYF
cdr3_nt: TGTGCCAGCAGCTTTGGGGGGGGTAACGAGCAGTACTTC

clone_size: .
j_call: TRBJ2-1
v_call: TRBV4-2
d_call: TRBD2
cdr3_aa: CASSQGASGYYNEQFF
cdr3_nt: TGTGCCAGCAGCCAAGGGGCTAGCGGCTATTACAATGAGCAGTTCTTC

clone_size: .
j_call: TRBJ1-6
v_call: TRBV10-1
d_call: TRBD1
cdr3_aa: CASRSQRTGALHF
cdr3_nt: TGCGCCAGCAGGTCCCAAAGGACAGGGGCCCTCCACTTT

clone_size: .
j_call: TRBJ2-7
v_call: TRBV18
d_call: TRBD1
cdr3_aa: CASSAGTAEDYEQYF
cdr3_nt: TGTGCCAGCTCGGCAGGGACAGCGGAGGACTACGAGCAGTACTTC

clone_size: .
j_call: TRBJ2-1
v_call: TRBV19
d_call: .
cdr3_aa: CASSIGHPGGASQFF
cdr3_nt: TGTGCCAGTAGTATCGGACACCCAGGAGGGGCTTCGCAGTTCTTC

clone_size: .
j_call: TRBJ1-1
v_call: TRBV11-3
d_call: TRBD1
cdr3_aa: CASSREGALTEAFF
cdr3_nt: TGTGCCAGCAGCCGCGAGGGGGCCCTCACTGAAGCTTTCTTT

clone_size: .
j_call: TRBJ1-2
v_call: TRBV7-9
d_call: TRBD1
cdr3_aa: CASSLWGDRANYGYTF
cdr3_nt: TGTGCCAGCAGCCTTTGGGGGGACAGGGCCAACTATGGCTACACCTTC

clone_size: .
j_call: TRBJ1-1
v_call: TRBV6-1
d_call: .
cdr3_aa: CASSEIVGARLVNTEAFF
cdr3_nt: TGTGCCAGCAGTGAAATTGTCGGAGCCAGACTGGTGAACACTGAAGCTTTCTTT

clone_size: .
j_call: TRBJ1-5
v_call: TRBV6-6
d_call: TRBD1
cdr3_aa: CASSFYDRDPNQPQHF
cdr3_nt: TGTGCCAGCAGTTTTTACGACAGGGATCCCAATCAGCCCCAGCATTTT

clone_size: .
j_call: TRBJ1-1
v_call: TRBV19
d_call: TRBD1
cdr3_aa: CASSIQGAVNTEAFF
cdr3_nt: TGTGCCAGTAGTATACAGGGGGCTGTGAACACTGAAGCTTTCTTT

clone_size: .
j_call: TRBJ1-3
v_call: TRBV28
d_call: .
cdr3_aa: CASRSGSSGNTIYF
cdr3_nt: TGTGCCAGCAGGTCGGGAAGCTCTGGAAACACCATATATTTT

clone_size: .
j_call: TRBJ1-4
v_call: TRBV29-1
d_call: .
cdr3_aa: CSVPGNNEKLFF
cdr3_nt: TGCAGCGTTCCAGGGAATAATGAAAAACTGTTTTTT

clone_size: .
j_call: TRBJ2-7
v_call: TRBV27
d_call: TRBD1
cdr3_aa: CASSWAQGSQYEQYF
cdr3_nt: TGTGCCAGCAGCTGGGCACAGGGGTCCCAATACGAGCAGTACTTC

clone_size: .
j_call: TRBJ1-1
v_call: TRBV11-3
d_call: TRBD1
cdr3_aa: CASSLITGDTEAFF
cdr3_nt: TGTGCCAGCAGCTTAATAACAGGGGACACTGAAGCTTTCTTT

clone_size: .
j_call: TRBJ1-5
v_call: TRBV28
d_call: .
cdr3_aa: CASSPSGQPQHF
cdr3_nt: TGTGCCAGCAGTCCCTCAGGGCAGCCCCAGCATTTT

clone_size: .
j_call: TRBJ2-1
v_call: TRBV5-1
d_call: TRBD2
cdr3_aa: CASSSASGASYNEQFF
cdr3_nt: TGCGCCAGCAGCAGTGCAAGCGGGGCCTCCTACAATGAGCAGTTCTTC

clone_size: .
j_call: TRBJ2-7
v_call: TRBV5-4
d_call: .
cdr3_aa: CASSLDWASYEQYF
cdr3_nt: TGTGCCAGCAGCTTGGATTGGGCCTCCTACGAGCAGTACTTC

clone_size: .
j_call: TRBJ1-1
v_call: TRBV18
d_call: .
cdr3_aa: CASSPQLEGLNTEAFF
cdr3_nt: TGTGCCAGCTCACCACAGTTGGAGGGACTGAACACTGAAGCTTTCTTT

clone_size: .
j_call: TRBJ2-5
v_call: TRBV19
d_call: .
cdr3_aa: CASSSGHNQETQYF
cdr3_nt: TGTGCCAGTAGTTCCGGACATAACCAAGAGACCCAGTACTTC

clone_size: medium-sized
j_call: TRBJ2-3
v_call: TRBV6-4
d_call: TRBD2
cdr3_aa: CASSDSGDYTTDTQYF
cdr3_nt: TGTGCCAGCAGTGACTCCGGGGACTACACCACAGATACGCAGTATTTT

clone_size: .
j_call: TRBJ2-3
v_call: TRBV10-1
d_call: TRBD2
cdr3_aa: CASGTGLAGGTDTQYF
cdr3_nt: TGCGCCAGCGGCACCGGGCTAGCGGGAGGCACAGATACGCAGTATTTT

clone_size: .
j_call: TRBJ1-2
v_call: TRBV18
d_call: TRBD1
cdr3_aa: CASSPVGQPLYIGYTF
cdr3_nt: TGTGCCAGCTCACCAGTGGGACAGCCCCTCTATATAGGCTACACCTTC

clone_size: .
j_call: TRBJ1-1
v_call: TRBV11-3
d_call: TRBD1
cdr3_aa: CASSLDRGRTEAFF
cdr3_nt: TGTGCCAGCAGCTTAGACAGGGGGCGGACTGAAGCTTTCTTT

clone_size: .
j_call: TRBJ1-1
v_call: TRBV7-9
d_call: .
cdr3_aa: CASSFQVGSEAFF
cdr3_nt: TGTGCCAGCAGCTTTCAGGTGGGCTCTGAAGCTTTCTTT

clone_size: .
j_call: TRBJ1-4
v_call: TRBV19
d_call: .
cdr3_aa: CASSIRAAGENEKLFF
cdr3_nt: TGTGCCAGTAGTATAAGGGCGGCAGGGGAGAATGAAAAACTGTTTTTT

clone_size: .
j_call: TRBJ2-3
v_call: TRBV14
d_call: TRBD1
cdr3_aa: CASSQGRTGGEWSLSTDTQYF
cdr3_nt: TGTGCCAGCAGCCAAGGGCGGACAGGGGGCGAATGGTCCCTTAGCACAGATACGCAGTATTTT

clone_size: .
j_call: TRBJ1-3
v_call: TRBV15
d_call: .
cdr3_aa: CATSRDPQRDTIYF
cdr3_nt: TGTGCCACCAGCAGAGACCCCCAGAGGGACACCATATATTTT

clone_size: .
j_call: TRBJ1-2
v_call: TRBV11-2
d_call: TRBD1
cdr3_aa: CASSIQGDGYTF
cdr3_nt: TGTGCCAGCAGCATACAGGGGGATGGCTACACCTTC

clone_size: .
j_call: TRBJ1-1
v_call: TRBV5-1
d_call: .
cdr3_aa: CASSLAAGGDTEAFF
cdr3_nt: TGCGCCAGCAGCTTGGCCGCGGGAGGGGACACTGAAGCTTTCTTT

clone_size: .
j_call: TRBJ2-7
v_call: TRBV11-2
d_call: TRBD2
cdr3_aa: CASSPGLAVASYEQYF
cdr3_nt: TGTGCCAGCAGCCCCGGACTAGCGGTCGCATCCTACGAGCAGTACTTC

clone_size: .
j_call: TRBJ2-1
v_call: TRBV18
d_call: TRBD2
cdr3_aa: CASSPGTSGLDNEQFF
cdr3_nt: TGTGCCAGCTCACCGGGGACTAGCGGGCTGGACAATGAGCAGTTCTTC

clone_size: .
j_call: TRBJ1-6
v_call: TRBV5-1
d_call: .
cdr3_aa: CASSLDFPDTPLHF
cdr3_nt: TGCGCCAGCAGCTTGGACTTTCCCGATACACCCCTCCACTTT

clone_size: .
j_call: TRBJ2-6
v_call: TRBV7-2
d_call: .
cdr3_aa: CASSLGLSGANVLTF
cdr3_nt: TGTGCCAGCAGCTTGGGGCTCTCTGGGGCCAACGTCCTGACTTTC

clone_size: .
j_call: TRBJ2-7
v_call: TRBV6-1
d_call: .
cdr3_aa: CASSERRDKGYEQYF
cdr3_nt: TGTGCCAGCAGTGAGAGGAGGGATAAAGGCTACGAGCAGTACTTC

clone_size: .
j_call: TRBJ2-7
v_call: TRBV28
d_call: .
cdr3_aa: CASSLGGGAGSYEQYF
cdr3_nt: TGTGCCAGCAGTTTAGGAGGCGGGGCTGGGTCCTACGAGCAGTACTTC

clone_size: .
j_call: TRBJ1-2
v_call: TRBV27
d_call: TRBD1
cdr3_aa: CASRPGQEPGYTF
cdr3_nt: TGTGCCAGCAGACCGGGACAGGAGCCTGGCTACACCTTC

clone_size: .
j_call: TRBJ2-1
v_call: TRBV30
d_call: .
cdr3_aa: CACKQGTSYNEQFF
cdr3_nt: TGTGCCTGCAAACAGGGGACTAGCTACAATGAGCAGTTCTTC

clone_size: .
j_call: TRBJ1-1
v_call: TRBV5-1
d_call: TRBD1
cdr3_aa: CASSLNTGQGGAEAFF
cdr3_nt: TGCGCCAGCAGCTTAAACACCGGACAGGGTGGGGCTGAAGCTTTCTTT

clone_size: .
j_call: TRBJ2-7
v_call: TRBV2
d_call: .
cdr3_aa: CASSVRSGPYEQYF
cdr3_nt: TGTGCCAGCAGTGTGCGTAGCGGACCCTACGAGCAGTACTTC

clone_size: .
j_call: TRBJ2-7
v_call: TRBV27
d_call: TRBD2
cdr3_aa: CASKGPSTLVGSGHYEQYF
cdr3_nt: TGTGCCAGCAAAGGGCCCTCTACATTGGTGGGTAGCGGGCACTACGAGCAGTACTTC

clone_size: .
j_call: TRBJ2-2
v_call: TRBV19
d_call: TRBD2
cdr3_aa: CASSGLARAAGELFF
cdr3_nt: TGTGCCAGTAGTGGACTAGCGAGGGCGGCCGGGGAGCTGTTTTTT

clone_size: .
j_call: TRBJ2-1
v_call: TRBV6-5
d_call: TRBD2
cdr3_aa: CASSYGTRANNEQFF
cdr3_nt: TGTGCCAGCAGTTACGGGACTAGGGCTAACAATGAGCAGTTCTTC

clone_size: .
j_call: TRBJ1-2
v_call: TRBV7-2
d_call: .
cdr3_aa: CASSSATGTGYTF
cdr3_nt: TGTGCCAGCAGCTCGGCCACAGGAACTGGCTACACCTTC

clone_size: .
j_call: TRBJ2-7
v_call: TRBV5-1
d_call: .
cdr3_aa: CASSLVAGTYEQYF
cdr3_nt: TGCGCCAGCAGCTTGGTTGCGGGCACCTACGAGCAGTACTTC

clone_size: .
j_call: TRBJ2-7
v_call: TRBV11-2
d_call: TRBD2
cdr3_aa: CASSLRTSGAYEQYF
cdr3_nt: TGTGCCAGCAGCCTCCGGACTAGCGGGGCCTACGAGCAGTACTTC

clone_size: .
j_call: TRBJ2-3
v_call: TRBV5-1
d_call: TRBD2
cdr3_aa: CASSLAGGSTDTQYF
cdr3_nt: TGCGCCAGCAGCTTGGCCGGGGGGAGCACAGATACGCAGTATTTT

clone_size: .
j_call: TRBJ2-7
v_call: TRBV7-2
d_call: .
cdr3_aa: CASTGGGMAYEQYF
cdr3_nt: TGTGCCAGCACCGGCGGTGGTATGGCCTACGAGCAGTACTTC

clone_size: .
j_call: TRBJ2-2
v_call: TRBV10-3
d_call: .
cdr3_aa: CAIRLDRLANTGELFF
cdr3_nt: TGTGCCATCAGGCTTGACAGACTCGCGAACACCGGGGAGCTGTTTTTT

clone_size: .
j_call: TRBJ1-1
v_call: TRBV18
d_call: .
cdr3_aa: CASSQAGMNTEAFF
cdr3_nt: TGTGCCAGCTCACAAGCGGGAATGAACACTGAAGCTTTCTTT

clone_size: .
j_call: TRBJ2-1
v_call: TRBV6-4
d_call: TRBD2
cdr3_aa: CASSDSLVAGGSYNEQFF
cdr3_nt: TGTGCCAGCAGTGACTCTCTGGTTGCGGGAGGGAGCTACAATGAGCAGTTCTTC

clone_size: .
j_call: TRBJ2-1
v_call: TRBV5-6
d_call: TRBD2
cdr3_aa: CASSLTAGGSLYNEQFF
cdr3_nt: TGTGCCAGCAGCTTGACAGCGGGAGGGAGTCTCTACAATGAGCAGTTCTTC

clone_size: .
j_call: TRBJ2-5
v_call: TRBV28
d_call: .
cdr3_aa: CASSRDYSVRTQYF
cdr3_nt: TGTGCCAGCAGCAGGGATTACAGCGTTCGGACCCAGTACTTC

clone_size: .
j_call: TRBJ2-5
v_call: TRBV6-5
d_call: TRBD2
cdr3_aa: CASSTQTSGQETQYF
cdr3_nt: TGTGCCAGCAGTACCCAGACTAGCGGGCAAGAGACCCAGTACTTC